One and the same sample provided the 5 T cell receptor beta chains below, sequenced in a study of blood T cell repertoires in COVID-19. Here immunoSEQ multiplex PCR was the method, and the copy in TCRdb shows in-frame clones only, minus some. The profile shows about 70,000 clones, approximately 80% of them singletons. Sequencing was carried out using peripheral blood. These receptors were taken from a man aged 30 to 39 with COVID-19, enrolled during active disease.

This clone is medium-sized (0.01 to 0.1%) in the sample. The V gene is TRBV6-2 or TRBV6-3, the J gene TRBJ2-3; 8 bases are a match to TRBD1. This CDR3 region has 16 residues. The junction had 3 bases not matched to a gene; V was cut back by 0 bases and J by 1 base. Germline V gives CDR1 MNHEY, CDR2 SVGEGT. The CDR3 loop is CASSYSPGQGTDTQYF. In DNA form, the CDR3 reads TGTGCCAGCAGTTACTCACCGGGACAGGGCACAGATACGCAGTATTTT.

This clone has more than one count but fewer than ten. The CDR3 protein is CASSLGTGGRPEAFF. The CDR3 DNA sequence: TGTGCCAGCAGTTTAGGGACAGGGGGCAGGCCTGAAGCTTTCTTT. The rearrangement joins TRBV28 to TRBJ1-1; TRBD1 matches at 12 bases. V was clipped by 2 bases and J by 6 bases; unmatched bases: 4. The CDR3 is 15 amino acids. Germline loops: CDR1 MDHEN, CDR2 SYDVKM.

This clone was seen a single time. The V gene is TRBV6-6, the J gene TRBJ2-4, with TRBD1 matching 9 bases. The V and J ends lost 8 bases and 8 bases, in that order; junction bases with no gene match: 13. Germline-derived CDR1 and CDR2 are MNHNY and SVGAGI (reference sequence). The CDR3 runs 15 residues. CDR3 bases: TGTGCCAGCCGCCGGGACAGGGAGGGACGGGACATTCAGTACTTC. Protein product: CASRRDREGRDIQYF.

This sequence joins TRBV30 and TRBJ1-1, with 8 bases fitting TRBD1. The length of the CDR3 is 11 residues. Germline V gene sequence: CDR1 GTSNPN, CDR2 SVGIG (reference sequence). Unmatched junction bases numbered 5, after V lost 8 bases and J lost 6 bases. This CDR3 reads CAGQGSAEAFF. The CDR3 DNA sequence: TGTGCCGGACAGGGTTCGGCTGAAGCTTTCTTT.

The rearrangement uses TRBV7-9 and TRBJ2-2, with D possibly being TRBD1 (5 bases). The germline V gene encodes CDR1 SEHNR and CDR2 FQNEAQ (reference sequence). The germline V and J ends were trimmed by 4 bases and 8 bases, with 14 bases remaining between them. The CDR3 contains 14 residues. The CDR3 DNA reads as TGTGCCAGCAGCTCGTTACAGGTCCGAGGGGAGCTGTTTTTT. This codes for CASSSLQVRGELFF. The variable domain in full, completed from reference TRBV7-9 and TRBJ2-2, reads DTGVSQNPRHKITKRGQNVTFRCDPISEHNRLYWYRQTLGQGPEFLTYFQNEAQLEKSRLLSDRFSAERPKGSFSTLEIQRTEQGDSAMYLCASSSLQVRGELFFGEGSRLTVL.